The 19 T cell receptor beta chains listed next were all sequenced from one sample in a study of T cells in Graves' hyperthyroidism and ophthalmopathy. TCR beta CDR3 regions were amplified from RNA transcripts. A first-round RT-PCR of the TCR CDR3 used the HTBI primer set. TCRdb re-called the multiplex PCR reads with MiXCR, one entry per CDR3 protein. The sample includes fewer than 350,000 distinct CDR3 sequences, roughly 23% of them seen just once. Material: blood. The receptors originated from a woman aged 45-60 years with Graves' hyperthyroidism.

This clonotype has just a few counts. CDR3 loop: CSARPSDGRPYNEQFF. CDR3 sequence (DNA): TGCAGTGCTAGACCCTCCGACGGGAGGCCCTACAATGAGCAGTTCTTC. The rearrangement uses TRBV20-1 and TRBJ2-1; 7 bases are shared with TRBD2. Looked up from germline, CDR1 is DFQATT and CDR2 is SNEGSKA (reference sequence). Trimming took 2 bases from V and 2 from J; bases not matched to a gene: 9. The CDR3 has 16 amino acids.

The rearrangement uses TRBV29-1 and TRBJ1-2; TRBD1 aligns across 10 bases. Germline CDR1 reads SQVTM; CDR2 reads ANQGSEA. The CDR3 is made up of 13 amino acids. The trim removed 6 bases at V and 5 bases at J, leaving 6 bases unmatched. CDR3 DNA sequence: TGCAGCGTCAGACAGGGGGCTGGGTATGGCTACACCTTC. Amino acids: CSVRQGAGYGYTF.

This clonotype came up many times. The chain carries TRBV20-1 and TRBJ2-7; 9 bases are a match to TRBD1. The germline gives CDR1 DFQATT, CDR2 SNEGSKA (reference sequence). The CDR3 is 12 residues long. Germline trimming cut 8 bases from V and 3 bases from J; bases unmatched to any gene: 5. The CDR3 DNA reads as TGCAGTCCGGGACAGGGTAGCTACGAGCAGTACTTC. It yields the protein CSPGQGSYEQYF.

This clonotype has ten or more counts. CDR3 DNA: TGTGCCAGCAGCCCCGGGGTAGCGCGATACAATGAGCAGTTCTTC. Translating it yields CASSPGVARYNEQFF. This chain links TRBV3-1 with TRBJ2-1, with D maybe TRBD2 (5 bases). Germline CDR1 is LGHDT and CDR2 is YNNKEL (reference sequence). The length of the CDR3 is 15 residues. V was clipped by 4 bases and J by 4 bases, with 14 bases between them.

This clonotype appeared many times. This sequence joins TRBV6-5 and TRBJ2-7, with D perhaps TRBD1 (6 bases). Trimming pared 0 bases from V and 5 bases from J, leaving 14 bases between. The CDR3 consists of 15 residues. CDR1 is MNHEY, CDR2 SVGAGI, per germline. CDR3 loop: CASSYSIANRDEQYF. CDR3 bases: TGTGCCAGCAGTTACTCGATTGCCAACAGGGACGAGCAGTACTTC.

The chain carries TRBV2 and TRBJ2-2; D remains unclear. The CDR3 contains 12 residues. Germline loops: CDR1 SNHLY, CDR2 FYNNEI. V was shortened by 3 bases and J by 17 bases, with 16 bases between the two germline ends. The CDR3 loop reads CASSEPQGRPFF. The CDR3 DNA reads TGTGCCAGCAGTGAGCCGCAAGGGCGCCCCTTTTTT.

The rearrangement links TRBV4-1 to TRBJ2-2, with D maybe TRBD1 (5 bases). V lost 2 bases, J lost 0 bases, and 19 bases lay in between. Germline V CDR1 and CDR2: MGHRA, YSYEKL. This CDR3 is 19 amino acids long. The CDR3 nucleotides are TGCGCCAGCAGCCAACTAGGGGCTCCCGGCCCTCCGAACACCGGGGAGCTGTTTTTT. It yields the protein CASSQLGAPGPPNTGELFF.

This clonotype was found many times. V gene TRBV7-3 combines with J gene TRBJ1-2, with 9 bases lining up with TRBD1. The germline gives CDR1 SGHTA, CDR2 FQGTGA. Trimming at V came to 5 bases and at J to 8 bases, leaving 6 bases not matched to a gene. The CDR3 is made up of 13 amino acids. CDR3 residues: CASSTDRGDGYTF. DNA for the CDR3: TGTGCCAGCAGCACGGACAGGGGCGACGGCTACACCTTC. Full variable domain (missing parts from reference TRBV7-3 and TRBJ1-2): GAGVSQTPSNKVTEKGKYVELRCDPISGHTALYWYRQSLGQGPEFLIYFQGTGAADDSGLPNDRFFAVRPEGSVSTLKIQRTERGDSAVYLCASSTDRGDGYTFGSGTRLTVV.

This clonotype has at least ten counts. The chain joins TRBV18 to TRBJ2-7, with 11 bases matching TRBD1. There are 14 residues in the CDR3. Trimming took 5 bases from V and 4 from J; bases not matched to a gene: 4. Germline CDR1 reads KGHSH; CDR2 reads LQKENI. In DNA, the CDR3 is TGTGCCAGCTCATTGGACAGGGGGCATTACGAGCAGTACTTC. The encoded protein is CASSLDRGHYEQYF.

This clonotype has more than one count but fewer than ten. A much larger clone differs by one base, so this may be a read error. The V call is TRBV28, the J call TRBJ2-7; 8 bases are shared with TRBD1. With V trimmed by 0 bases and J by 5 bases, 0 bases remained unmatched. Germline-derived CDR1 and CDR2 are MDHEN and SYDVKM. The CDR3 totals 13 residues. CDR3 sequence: CASSLWDRDEQYF. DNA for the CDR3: TGTGCCAGCAGTTTATGGGACAGGGACGAGCAGTACTTC.

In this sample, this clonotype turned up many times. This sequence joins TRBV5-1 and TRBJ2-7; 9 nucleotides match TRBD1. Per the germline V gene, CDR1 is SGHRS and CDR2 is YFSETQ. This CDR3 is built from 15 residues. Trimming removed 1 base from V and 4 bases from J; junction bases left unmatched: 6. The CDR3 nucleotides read TGCGCCAGCAGCTTGACCGGGACAGGGAGGTACGAGCAGTACTTC. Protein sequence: CASSLTGTGRYEQYF.

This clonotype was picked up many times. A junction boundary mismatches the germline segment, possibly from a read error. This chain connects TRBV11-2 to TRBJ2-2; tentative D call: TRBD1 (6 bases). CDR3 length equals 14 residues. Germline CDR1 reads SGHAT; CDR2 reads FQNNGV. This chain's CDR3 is CASSLGGVSGELFF. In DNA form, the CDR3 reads TGTGCCAGCAGTTTAGGGGGAGTCTCCGGGGAGCTGTTTTTT.

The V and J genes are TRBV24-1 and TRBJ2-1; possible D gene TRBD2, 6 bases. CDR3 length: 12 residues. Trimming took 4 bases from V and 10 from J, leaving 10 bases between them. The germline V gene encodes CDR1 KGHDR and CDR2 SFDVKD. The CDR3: CATSEPGREQFF. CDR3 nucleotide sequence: TGTGCCACCAGTGAACCGGGGAGGGAGCAGTTCTTC.

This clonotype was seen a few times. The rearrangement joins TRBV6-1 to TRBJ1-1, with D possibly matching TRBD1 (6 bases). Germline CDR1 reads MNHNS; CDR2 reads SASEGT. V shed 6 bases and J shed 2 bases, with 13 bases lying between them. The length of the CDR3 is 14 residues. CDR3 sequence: CASSSRQVNTEAFF. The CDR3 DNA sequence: TGTGCCAGCAGCTCCCGACAGGTTAACACTGAAGCTTTCTTT.

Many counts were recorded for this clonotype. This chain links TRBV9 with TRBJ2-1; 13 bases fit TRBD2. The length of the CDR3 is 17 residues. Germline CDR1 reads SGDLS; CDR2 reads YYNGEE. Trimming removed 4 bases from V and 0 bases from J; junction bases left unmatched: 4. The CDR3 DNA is TGTGCCAGCAGCCTCAGGACTAGCGGGGGCTCCTACAATGAGCAGTTCTTC. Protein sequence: CASSLRTSGGSYNEQFF.

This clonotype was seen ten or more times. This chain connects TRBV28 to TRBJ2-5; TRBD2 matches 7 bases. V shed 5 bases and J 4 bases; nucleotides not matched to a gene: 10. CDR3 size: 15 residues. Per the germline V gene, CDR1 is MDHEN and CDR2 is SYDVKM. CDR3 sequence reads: CASSPLPGRGETQYF. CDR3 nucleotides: TGTGCCAGCAGTCCTCTTCCAGGGAGGGGAGAGACCCAGTACTTC.

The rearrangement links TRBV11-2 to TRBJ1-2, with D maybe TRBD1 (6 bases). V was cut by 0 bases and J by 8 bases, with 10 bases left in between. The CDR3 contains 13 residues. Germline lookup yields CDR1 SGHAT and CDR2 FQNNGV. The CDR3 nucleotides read TGTGCCAGCAGCTTAGAAACTAGGGGGGGCTACACCTTC. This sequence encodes CASSLETRGGYTF.

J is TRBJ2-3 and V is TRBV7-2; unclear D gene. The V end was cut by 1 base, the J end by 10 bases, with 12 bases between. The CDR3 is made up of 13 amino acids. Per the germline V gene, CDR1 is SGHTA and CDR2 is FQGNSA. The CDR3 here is CASSLVALRSQYF. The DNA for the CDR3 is TGTGCCAGCAGCTTAGTAGCTTTGAGATCGCAGTATTTT.

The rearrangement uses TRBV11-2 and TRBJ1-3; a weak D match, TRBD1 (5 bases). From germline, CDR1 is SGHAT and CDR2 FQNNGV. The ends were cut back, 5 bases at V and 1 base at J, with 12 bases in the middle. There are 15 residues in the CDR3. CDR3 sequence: CASSPTQVSGNTIYF. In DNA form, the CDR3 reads TGTGCCAGCAGCCCAACACAGGTTTCTGGAAACACCATATATTTT.